Each of the 27 T cell receptor beta chains below was sequenced from the same sample in a study of blood T cell repertoires in COVID-19. The repertoire was sequenced with immunoSEQ multiplex PCR; TCRdb's copy has only in-frame clones and lacks some. The sample lists about 36,000 clones, about 85% occurring once. The sequenced sample was peripheral blood. These receptors were taken from a man aged 55 to 69 with acute or convalescent COVID-19.

The chain has TRBV3-1 (or the pseudogene TRBV3-2) and TRBJ1-1; the match to TRBD1 covers 7 bases. From germline, CDR1 is LGHDT and CDR2 YNNKEL (reference sequence). With 1 base clipped from V and 1 base from J, the junction kept 0 bases outside the gene matches. The CDR3 sequence is 14 residues long. CDR3 nucleotide sequence: TGTGCCAGCAGCCAAGGACAGGGGAACACTGAAGCTTTCTTT. It translates to CASSQGQGNTEAFF.

The chain carries TRBV5-6 and TRBJ1-1; 7 bases agree with TRBD1. Germline loops: CDR1 SGHDT, CDR2 YYEEEE. After removal of 1 base from V and 4 bases from J, the junction contained 10 bases not matched to a gene. The CDR3 runs to 16 residues. The CDR3 region is CASSLTPTGQITEAFF. The DNA for the CDR3 is TGTGCCAGCAGCTTGACCCCGACAGGGCAAATCACTGAAGCTTTCTTT.

This clone was seen only a few times. The V and J genes are TRBV4-1 and TRBJ1-5; perhaps TRBD1 as D (6 bases). Trimming pared 2 bases from V and 4 bases from J, leaving 15 bases between. Germline CDR1 is MGHRA and CDR2 is YSYEKL. This CDR3 region has 16 residues. DNA for the CDR3: TGCGCCAGCAGCCAAAGCGGGGACACCTCAAATCAGCCCCAGCATTTT. Translating it yields CASSQSGDTSNQPQHF.

The V gene is TRBV6-2 or TRBV6-3, the J gene TRBJ1-1, with D unclear. This CDR3 contains 12 residues. Trimming stripped 6 bases from V and 9 bases from J, with 14 bases between. Germline values: CDR1 MNHEY, CDR2 SVGEGT. CDR3 sequence reads: CASSTERVKAFF. The CDR3 DNA sequence: TGTGCCAGCAGCACGGAGAGGGTAAAAGCTTTCTTT.

The CDR3 sequence is CASSSAGVTGEQYV. The CDR3 region has the DNA TGCGCCAGCAGCTCCGCCGGGGTTACGGGGGAGCAGTACGTC. The V call is TRBV5-1, the J call TRBJ2-7, with D perhaps matching TRBD2 (5 bases). Germline assignment: CDR1 SGHRS and CDR2 YFSETQ. This CDR3 contains 14 residues. With 3 bases removed from V and 7 bases from J, the gap between germline ends came to 17 bases.

V is TRBV3-1 (or the pseudogene TRBV3-2) and J is TRBJ2-5; TRBD2 matches 7 bases. The junction had 10 bases not matched to a gene; V was cut back by 1 base and J by 5 bases. This CDR3 has 16 amino acids. Germline-derived CDR1 and CDR2 are LGHDT and YNNKEL (reference sequence). The CDR3: CASSQATSARSETQYF. The CDR3 DNA sequence: TGTGCCAGCAGCCAAGCTACTAGCGCCCGGTCGGAGACCCAGTACTTC.

The genes are TRBV5-6 and TRBJ2-7; a possible D gene is TRBD1 (5 bases). Germline loops: CDR1 SGHDT, CDR2 YYEEEE. V lost 4 bases and J lost 2, with 7 bases in between. The CDR3 loop spans 12 amino acids. CDR3 nucleotides: TGTGCCAGCAGCCAGGGTACCTACGAGCAGTACGTC. Its protein is CASSQGTYEQYV.

CDR3 sequence: CATSGQYAGELFF. In nucleotides, the CDR3 is TGTGCCACCAGTGGCCAGTATGCCGGGGAGCTGTTTTTT. The J gene is TRBJ2-2, the V gene TRBV24-1; no clear D. CDR1 and CDR2 (germline): KGHDR, SFDVKD. The CDR3 covers 13 residues. V was cut by 5 bases and J by 6 bases, with 9 bases left in between.

A single count supports this clone. The CDR3 DNA sequence: TGTGCCAGCAGCTCCACTAGCCAGAGCTCCTACGAGCAGTACTTC. The encoded protein is CASSSTSQSSYEQYF. The gene calls are TRBV6-5 and TRBJ2-7, with a tentative D call TRBD2 (6 bases). V lost 6 bases to trimming and J lost 0 bases, with 15 bases between them. The CDR3 consists of 15 residues. Germline lookup yields CDR1 MNHEY and CDR2 SVGAGI.

This sequence joins TRBV27 and TRBJ2-7, with TRBD1 matching over 12 bases. Unmatched junction bases numbered 11, after V lost 7 bases and J lost 7 bases. There are 15 residues in the CDR3. Germline V gene data show CDR1 as MNHEY and CDR2 as SMNVEV (reference sequence). The CDR3 region is CASTRTGTGGEEQYF. In DNA, the CDR3 is TGTGCCAGCACCCGCACCGGGACAGGGGGCGAAGAGCAGTACTTC.

This clone was detected once. CDR3 region: CASSSPSRDRGRGTNTF. In DNA form, the CDR3 reads TGTGCCAGCAGCTCTCCCAGCCGGGACAGGGGGCGCGGTACCAACACCTTC. J is TRBJ1-2 and V is TRBV11-2, with TRBD1 matching 12 bases. After removal of 4 bases from V and 12 bases from J, the junction contained 18 bases not matched to a gene. Germline V lookup: CDR1 SGHAT, CDR2 FQNNGV. The length of the CDR3 is 17 residues.

This chain links TRBV18 with TRBJ1-2; 7 nucleotides align to TRBD1. The germline V gene has CDR1 KGHSH and CDR2 LQKENI. This CDR3 region has 13 residues. J was trimmed by 8 bases and V by 4 bases; bases with no gene match: 7. Here the CDR3 reads CASSRDSVPGYTF. CDR3 bases: TGTGCCAGCTCACGGGACAGCGTCCCCGGCTACACCTTC.

In this sample, this clone turned up a few times. Distinct nucleotide sequences in the sample also encode this CDR3. V is TRBV5-1 and J is TRBJ1-2; D unclear. Looked up from germline, CDR1 is SGHRS and CDR2 is YFSETQ. The CDR3 runs to 13 residues. The V gene lost 4 bases and the J gene lost 1 base, with 8 bases spanning the gap. The CDR3 is CASSPGVNYGYTF. As DNA, the CDR3 is TGCGCCAGCAGCCCGGGAGTTAACTATGGCTACACCTTC.

The chain links TRBV16 to TRBJ1-5, with a possible D match to TRBD1 (5 bases). The CDR3 contains 15 residues. V was clipped by 0 bases and J by 5 bases, with 11 bases between them. Looked up from germline, CDR1 is KGHSY and CDR2 is FQNENV. The CDR3 region is CASSQSSGRDQPQHF. The CDR3 nucleotides are TGTGCCAGCAGCCAATCCTCAGGGCGCGATCAGCCCCAGCATTTT.

The V and J genes are TRBV19 and TRBJ1-2; D may be TRBD1 (6 bases). Trimming removed 9 bases from V and 0 bases from J, with 20 bases in between. This CDR3 comprises 16 residues. In germline, CDR1 is LNHDA, CDR2 SQIVND (reference sequence). CDR3 protein: CARRSGGGYANYGYTF. CDR3 DNA: TGTGCCAGAAGGTCGGGAGGGGGGTATGCTAACTATGGCTACACCTTC.

This sequence joins TRBV27 and TRBJ2-3, with 11 bases fitting TRBD2. The CDR3 is 17 residues long. CDR1 and CDR2 (germline): MNHEY, SMNVEV (reference sequence). The V and J ends lost 0 bases and 4 bases, in that order; junction bases with no gene match: 6. The CDR3 DNA reads as TGTGCCAGCAGTTTATCGGGGGCTAGCGGGAGGTCAGATACGCAGTATTTT. Protein: CASSLSGASGRSDTQYF.

CDR3 in amino acids: CASSQADGRPQHF. CDR3 nucleotide sequence: TGTGCCAGCAGCCAGGCCGACGGGAGGCCCCAGCATTTT. The chain uses TRBV3-1 (or the pseudogene TRBV3-2) and TRBJ1-5; D unclear. This CDR3 contains 13 residues. Germline V gene data show CDR1 as LGHDT and CDR2 as YNNKEL (reference sequence). V lost 3 bases and J 9 bases, leaving 12 bases between the germline ends.

This clone has only one observation. The V gene is TRBV29-1, the J gene TRBJ2-3; D perhaps matches TRBD1 (6 bases). Trimming cost V 3 bases and J 2 bases, with 12 bases left between them. CDR1 is SQVTM and CDR2 is ANQGSEA in the germline V gene. There are 14 residues in the CDR3. The CDR3 region is CSVDRGDHTDTQYF. The DNA for the CDR3 is TGCAGCGTTGACAGGGGAGACCACACAGATACGCAGTATTTT.

The gene calls are TRBV5-1 and TRBJ1-2; D is perhaps TRBD1 (6 bases). This CDR3 comprises 14 residues. Trimming took 3 bases from V and 14 from J, leaving 23 bases between them. In germline, CDR1 is SGHRS, CDR2 YFSETQ. The CDR3 here is CASSSGQVRGALTF. The CDR3 DNA sequence: TGCGCCAGCAGCTCCGGGCAAGTTCGGGGGGCGCTTACCTTC.

The chain combines TRBV10-3 with TRBJ2-1; perhaps TRBD2 as D (6 bases). From germline, CDR1 is ENHRY and CDR2 SYGVKD. Trimming removed 6 bases at V and 2 bases at J, with 11 bases between. CDR3 length: 14 residues. CDR3 DNA sequence: TGTGCCATCAGGAGGGACTTCGCCTACAATGAGCAGTTCTTC. It codes for CAIRRDFAYNEQFF.

The V call is TRBV7-2, the J call TRBJ1-1; 8 bases agree with TRBD1. Germline V lookup: CDR1 SGHTA, CDR2 FQGNSA. Germline trimming cut 0 bases from V and 8 bases from J; bases unmatched to any gene: 5. The CDR3 sequence is 14 residues long. CDR3: CASSLAPGDREAFF. In nucleotides, the CDR3 is TGTGCCAGCAGCTTAGCCCCCGGGGACAGGGAAGCTTTCTTT.

This clone was observed a single time. J is TRBJ1-1 and V is TRBV11-2, with D perhaps TRBD1 (5 bases). V lost 1 base and J lost 0, with 9 bases in between. Germline V gene sequence: CDR1 SGHAT, CDR2 FQNNGV. CDR3 size: 15 residues. The CDR3 DNA sequence: TGTGCCAGCAGCTTAGCTGGACACCTGAACACTGAAGCTTTCTTT. Protein sequence: CASSLAGHLNTEAFF.

The chain employs TRBV10-3 and TRBJ2-7; tentative D call: TRBD1 (6 bases). CDR3 length: 16 residues. Looked up from germline, CDR1 is ENHRY and CDR2 is SYGVKD. With 5 bases removed from V and 5 bases from J, the gap between germline ends came to 22 bases. The CDR3 region is CAISPFRGIELDEQYV. CDR3 nucleotides: TGTGCCATCAGTCCCTTTAGGGGGATCGAGCTGGACGAGCAGTACGTC.

The chain uses TRBV6-1 and TRBJ2-6, with D perhaps matching TRBD1 (6 bases). Per the germline V gene, CDR1 is MNHNS and CDR2 is SASEGT. This CDR3 spans 15 amino acids. Trimming pared 3 bases from V and 4 bases from J, leaving 10 bases between. The CDR3 loop reads CASSEAGDGANVLTF. The CDR3 nucleotides read TGTGCCAGCAGTGAGGCAGGGGACGGGGCCAACGTCCTGACTTTC.

The rearrangement links TRBV5-1 to TRBJ2-5; 7 bases map to TRBD1. Germline V gives CDR1 SGHRS, CDR2 YFSETQ. There are 15 residues in the CDR3. Germline trimming cut 2 bases from V and 3 bases from J; bases unmatched to any gene: 7. The CDR3 sequence is CASSFRPGTEETQYF. For the CDR3, the DNA is TGCGCCAGCAGCTTCAGGCCCGGGACAGAAGAGACCCAGTACTTC.

This clone was counted between two and nine times. This chain links TRBV20-1 with TRBJ1-5, with 7 positions matching TRBD1. V shed 3 bases and J 0 bases; nucleotides not matched to a gene: 8. Germline V gene sequence: CDR1 DFQATT, CDR2 SNEGSKA (reference sequence). The CDR3 loop spans 16 amino acids. CDR3 residues: CSASEPGQYSNQPQHF. The CDR3 DNA reads as TGCAGTGCTAGTGAACCGGGACAGTATAGCAATCAGCCCCAGCATTTT.

V is TRBV7-2 and J is TRBJ1-5; TRBD1 aligns across 7 bases. Germline V lookup: CDR1 SGHTA, CDR2 FQGNSA. This CDR3 region has 14 residues. Losses at the gene ends were 5 bases for V and 5 bases for J; bases not matched to a gene: 6. In DNA, the CDR3 is TGTGCCAGCAGCCTAAACAGGGGATATCAGCCCCAGCATTTT. Its protein product is CASSLNRGYQPQHF.